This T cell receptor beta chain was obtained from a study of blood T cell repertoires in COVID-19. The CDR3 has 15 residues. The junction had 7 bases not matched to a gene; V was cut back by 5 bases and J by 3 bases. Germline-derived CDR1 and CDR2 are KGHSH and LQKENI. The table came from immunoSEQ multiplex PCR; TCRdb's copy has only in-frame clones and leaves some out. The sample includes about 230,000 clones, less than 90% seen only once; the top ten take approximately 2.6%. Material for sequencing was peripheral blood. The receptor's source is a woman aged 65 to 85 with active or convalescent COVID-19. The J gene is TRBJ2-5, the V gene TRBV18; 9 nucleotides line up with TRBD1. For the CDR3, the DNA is TGTGCCAGCTCAATACAGGGGGCGGATGAAGAGACCCAGTACTTC. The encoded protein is CASSIQGADEETQYF. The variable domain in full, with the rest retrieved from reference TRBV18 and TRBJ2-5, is NAGVMQNPRHLVRRRGQEARLRCSPMKGHSHVYWYRQLPEEGLKFMVYLQKENIIDESGMPKERFSAEFPKEGPSILRIQQVVRGDSAAYFCASSIQGADEETQYFGPGTRLLVL.